This T cell receptor beta chain was profiled in a study of cytotoxic CD8 clonotypes in ibrutinib-treated CLL. As for this clone: As yet, its antigen is unknown.

Data came from immunoSEQ multiplex PCR; TCRdb stores just in-frame clones and leaves some out. The sample carries over 70,000 clones, approximately 86% recorded once. The CDR3 contains 15 residues. Per the germline V gene, CDR1 is LNHNV and CDR2 is YYDKDF (reference sequence). V was cut by 3 bases and J by 1 base, with 10 bases left in between. Overall study findings and caveats: Timing of sampling differed between sustained-remission and progressing patients.

Sequencing was performed on PBMCs, taken before ibrutinib treatment. This sequence originates from a human donor with chronic lymphocytic leukemia. The J gene is TRBJ2-1, the V gene TRBV15, with D unresolved. The CDR3 DNA is TGTGCCACCAGCAGGGGTACACTTTCCTACAATGAGCAGTTCTTC. It is translated as CATSRGTLSYNEQFF.